This T cell receptor beta chain emerged from a study of CD8 T cells in Susac syndrome. Study results and caveats: No clonal expansion appeared among CD4+ T cells in Susac patients.

The CDR3 length is 15 residues. Trimming took 1 base from V and 4 from J, leaving 11 bases between them. The germline gives CDR1 MNHEY, CDR2 SMNVEV (reference sequence). In the case of this clonotype: The antigen remains unidentified.

With random hexamers, reverse transcription was performed on about 0.45 to 1 ug of RNA. The TCR beta CDR3 was amplified by immunoSEQ multiplex PCR across 54 Vbeta, 13 Jbeta. From the immunoSEQ multiplex PCR reads, TCRdb called clonotypes with MiXCR, one entry per CDR3 protein. The sample includes around 71,000 distinct CDR3 sequences, 93% seen only once; the top ten take approximately 0.15%. Both CD4+ and CD8+ T cells were negatively isolated, and TEMRA cells underwent FACS enrichment. V and J are TRBV27 and TRBJ1-5; weak D call: TRBD1 (5 bases). The TCR was taken from a human donor with Susac syndrome. The sequenced sample consisted of CD4+ T cells from PBMCs. Here the CDR3 DNA reads TGTGCCAGCAGTTTATATCCAGGGCCTAATCAGCCCCAGCATTTT. It is translated as CASSLYPGPNQPQHF.